These 12 T cell receptor beta chains were all obtained from the same sample, sequenced in a study of shared T cell receptors in the human thymus. Measured with immunoSEQ multiplex PCR; TCRdb has only the in-frame clones, and not every one. The sample includes hundreds of thousands of clones, 85% to 90% seen only once; the top ten take around 0.0099%. The sample was also linked to a second study, of human thymus T cells.

Sequencing input: thymocytes. These TCRs come from a boy less than two years old with a congenital heart defect.

Only one count was recorded for this clone. The chain couples TRBV4-3 to TRBJ2-5; possibly TRBD1 for D (5 bases). This CDR3 spans 17 amino acids. V was pared by 4 bases and J by 4 bases, with 22 bases between. The germline CDR1 and CDR2 sequences are LGHNA and YSLEER. The CDR3 region has the DNA TGCGCCAGCAGCCTAGCATGGTGGGGCCCGACAAGAGAGACCCAGTACTTC. Protein product: CASSLAWWGPTRETQYF.

The chain uses TRBV5-1 and TRBJ1-2; 11 bases match TRBD1. CDR1 and CDR2 from the germline V gene are SGHRS and YFSETQ. This CDR3 has 17 amino acids. V dropped 3 bases and J dropped 3; count of bases not matched to a gene: 10. DNA of the CDR3: TGCGCCAGCAGCTGGGGGGACAGGGGGACCGAATACTATGGCTACACCTTC. Amino acids: CASSWGDRGTEYYGYTF.

The rearrangement uses TRBV30 and TRBJ2-1, with 8 bases that match TRBD1. Trimming took 2 bases from V and 7 from J; bases not matched to a gene: 1. Germline loops: CDR1 GTSNPN, CDR2 SVGIG (reference sequence). The CDR3 is made up of 12 amino acids. The CDR3 DNA reads TGTGCCTGGAGTCGACAGGGGAATGAGCAGTTCTTC. Its translation is CAWSRQGNEQFF.

The chain couples TRBV7-8 to TRBJ2-7; 7 nucleotides align to TRBD1. V trimming: 4 bases; J trimming: 6 bases; junction bases outside the gene matches: 3. The germline gives CDR1 SGHVS, CDR2 FQNEAQ. The CDR3 contains 12 residues. Written as DNA, the CDR3 is TGTGCCAGCAGCTCGACAGGGACCGAGCAGTACTTC. Translating gives CASSSTGTEQYF.

V usage is TRBV5-1 and J usage is TRBJ2-1; TRBD2 matches 11 bases. The CDR3 has 16 residues. After removal of 0 bases from V and 3 bases from J, the junction contained 2 bases not matched to a gene. Germline assignment: CDR1 SGHRS and CDR2 YFSETQ. CDR3 region: CASSLGGLAGYNEQFF. The CDR3 DNA is TGCGCCAGCAGCTTGGGAGGACTAGCGGGCTACAATGAGCAGTTCTTC.

V and J are TRBV30 and TRBJ1-5; D is perhaps TRBD1 (6 bases). With 0 bases removed from V and 4 bases from J, the gap between germline ends came to 16 bases. Germline CDR1 reads GTSNPN; CDR2 reads SVGIG (reference sequence). The CDR3 sequence is 16 residues long. The CDR3 DNA reads as TGTGCCTGGAGTGTATTCAAACAGGGATCTAATCAGCCCCAGCATTTT. Translation gives CAWSVFKQGSNQPQHF.

In this sample, this clone turned up a few times. The chain carries TRBV30 and TRBJ2-7; 8 bases are a match to TRBD1. V lost 1 base and J lost 1; bases outside the gene matches: 0. The CDR3 totals 13 residues. In germline, CDR1 is GTSNPN, CDR2 SVGIG (reference sequence). The CDR3, as DNA: TGTGCCTGGAGTGGGACAGGGTCCTACGAGCAGTACTTC. It codes for CAWSGTGSYEQYF.

The table lists this clone with a few counts. The chain has TRBV5-1 and TRBJ2-2; 16 bases agree with TRBD2. Trimming at V came to 4 bases and at J to 7 bases, leaving 7 bases not matched to a gene. The CDR3 contains 17 residues. CDR1 is SGHRS and CDR2 is YFSETQ in the germline V gene. CDR3 sequence: CASSTGLAGGRVGELFF. The CDR3 nucleotides are TGCGCCAGCAGCACGGGACTAGCGGGAGGGCGAGTCGGGGAGCTGTTTTTT. The full variable domain, in which reference TRBV5-1 and TRBJ2-2 provide the parts outside the CDR3, is KAGVTQTPRYLIKTRGQQVTLSCSPISGHRSVSWYQQTPGQGLQFLFEYFSETQRNKGNFPGRFSGRQFSNSRSEMNVSTLELGDSALYLCASSTGLAGGRVGELFFGEGSRLTVL.

This sequence joins TRBV6-5 and TRBJ2-7, with D perhaps matching TRBD1 (6 bases). Trimming left V 6 bases short and J 0 bases short, with 12 bases between. This CDR3 is built from 14 residues. CDR1 is MNHEY, CDR2 SVGAGI, per germline. This CDR3 is CASRRDKGSYEQYF. CDR3 in DNA: TGTGCCAGCAGGAGGGACAAGGGCTCCTACGAGCAGTACTTC.

The V gene is TRBV6-5, the J gene TRBJ2-1; D remains ambiguous. Germline V gene sequence: CDR1 MNHEY, CDR2 SVGAGI. With 5 bases removed from V and 6 bases from J, the gap between germline ends came to 17 bases. The CDR3 consists of 15 residues. The CDR3 loop reads CASSPAAPTSNEQFF. The CDR3 nucleotides read TGTGCCAGCAGTCCGGCGGCCCCAACCAGCAATGAGCAGTTCTTC.

J is TRBJ2-1 and V is TRBV6-4, with D hard to call. Trimming removed 7 bases from V and 4 bases from J, with 8 bases in between. This CDR3 region has 12 residues. Germline values: CDR1 MRHNA, CDR2 SNTAGT. CDR3 region: CASNQSYNEQFF. The DNA of the CDR3 is TGTGCCAGCAATCAGTCTTACAATGAGCAGTTCTTC.

This clone was counted a few times. At one end, the junction sequence differs from germline, possibly due to a read error. V gene TRBV28 combines with J gene TRBJ2-7; 9 nucleotides match TRBD2. This CDR3 contains 13 residues. The germline CDR1 and CDR2 sequences are MDHEN and SYDVKM. The chain's CDR3 is CASSPGLARQDCF. CDR3 nucleotides: TGTGCCAGCAGTCCCGGACTAGCGAGGCAGGACTGCTTC.